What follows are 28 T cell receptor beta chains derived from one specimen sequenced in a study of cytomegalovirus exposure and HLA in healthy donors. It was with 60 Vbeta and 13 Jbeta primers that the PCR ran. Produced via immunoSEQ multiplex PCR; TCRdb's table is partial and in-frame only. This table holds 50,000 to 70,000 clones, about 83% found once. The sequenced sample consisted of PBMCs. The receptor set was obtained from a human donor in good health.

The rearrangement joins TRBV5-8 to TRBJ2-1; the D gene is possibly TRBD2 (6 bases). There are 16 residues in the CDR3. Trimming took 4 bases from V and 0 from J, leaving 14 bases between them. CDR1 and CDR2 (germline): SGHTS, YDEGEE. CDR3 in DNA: TGTGCCAGCAGCAAACTTGGGGGGAGCTCCTACAATGAGCAGTTCTTC. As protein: CASSKLGGSSYNEQFF.

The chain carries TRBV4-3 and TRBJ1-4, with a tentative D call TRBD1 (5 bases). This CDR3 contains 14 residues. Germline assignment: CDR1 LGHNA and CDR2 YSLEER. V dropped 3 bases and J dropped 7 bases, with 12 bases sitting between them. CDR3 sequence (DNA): TGCGCCAGCAGCCAGCCAGGGATAAGTGAAAAACTGTTTTTT. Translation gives CASSQPGISEKLFF.

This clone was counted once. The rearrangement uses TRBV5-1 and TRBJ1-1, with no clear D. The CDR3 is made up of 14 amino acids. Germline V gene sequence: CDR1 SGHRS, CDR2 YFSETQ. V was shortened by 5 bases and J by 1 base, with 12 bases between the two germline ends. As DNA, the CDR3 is TGCGCCAGCAGTTTACAGAGAGAGAACACTGAAGCTTTCTTT. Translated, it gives CASSLQRENTEAFF. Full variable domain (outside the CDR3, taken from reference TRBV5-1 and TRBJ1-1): KAGVTQTPRYLIKTRGQQVTLSCSPISGHRSVSWYQQTPGQGLQFLFEYFSETQRNKGNFPGRFSGRQFSNSRSEMNVSTLELGDSALYLCASSLQRENTEAFFGQGTRLTVV.

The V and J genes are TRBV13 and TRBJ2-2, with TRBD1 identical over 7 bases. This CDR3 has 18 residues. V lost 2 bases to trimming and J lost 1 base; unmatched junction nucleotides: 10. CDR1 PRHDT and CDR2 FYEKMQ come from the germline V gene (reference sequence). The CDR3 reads CASSLNLGRGMNTGELFF. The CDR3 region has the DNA TGTGCCAGCAGCTTAAACTTAGGCAGGGGGATGAACACCGGGGAGCTGTTTTTT.

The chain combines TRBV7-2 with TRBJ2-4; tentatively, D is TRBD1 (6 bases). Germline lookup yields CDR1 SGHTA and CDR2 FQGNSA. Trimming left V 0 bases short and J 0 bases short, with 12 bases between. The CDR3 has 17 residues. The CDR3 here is CASSLAGATLAKNIQYF. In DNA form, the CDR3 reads TGTGCCAGCAGCTTAGCGGGGGCTACCCTAGCCAAAAACATTCAGTACTTC.

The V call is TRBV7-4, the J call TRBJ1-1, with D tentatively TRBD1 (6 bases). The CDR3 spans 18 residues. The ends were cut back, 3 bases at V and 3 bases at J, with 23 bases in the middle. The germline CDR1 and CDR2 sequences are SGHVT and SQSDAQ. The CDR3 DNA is TGTGCCAGCAGCTTGATGTATTGGTACAGGGATTGTTACACTGAAGCTTTCTTT. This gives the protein CASSLMYWYRDCYTEAFF.

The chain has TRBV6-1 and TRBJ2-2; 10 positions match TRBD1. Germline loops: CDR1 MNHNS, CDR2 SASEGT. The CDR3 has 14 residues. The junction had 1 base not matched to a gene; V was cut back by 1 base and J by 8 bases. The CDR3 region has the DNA TGTGCCAGCAGTGAAGGGACAGGGGGAGGGGAGCTGTTTTTT. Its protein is CASSEGTGGGELFF.

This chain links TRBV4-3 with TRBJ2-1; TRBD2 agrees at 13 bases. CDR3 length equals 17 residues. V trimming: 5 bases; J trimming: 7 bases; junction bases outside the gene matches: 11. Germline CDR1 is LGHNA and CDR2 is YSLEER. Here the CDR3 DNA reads TGCGCCAGCAGCTGGGCTTCGAGGACTAGCGGGAGTAATGAGCAGTTCTTC. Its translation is CASSWASRTSGSNEQFF.

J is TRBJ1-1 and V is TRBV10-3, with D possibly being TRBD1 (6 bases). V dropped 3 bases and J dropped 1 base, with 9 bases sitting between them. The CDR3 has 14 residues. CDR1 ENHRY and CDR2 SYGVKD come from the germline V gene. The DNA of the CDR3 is TGTGCCATCAGTGATGGACAGCCGAACACTGAAGCTTTCTTT. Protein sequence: CAISDGQPNTEAFF.

The CDR3, as DNA: TGTGCCAGCAGCTTACTAGCGGCTACCCCAGATACGCAGTATTTT. This codes for CASSLLAATPDTQYF. The rearrangement joins TRBV7-3 to TRBJ2-3; 7 nucleotides align to TRBD2. The junction had 6 bases not matched to a gene; V was cut back by 2 bases and J by 4 bases. Per the germline V gene, CDR1 is SGHTA and CDR2 is FQGTGA. The CDR3 spans 15 residues. The complete variable domain, with remaining parts taken from reference TRBV7-3 and TRBJ2-3, reads GAGVSQTPSNKVTEKGKYVELRCDPISGHTALYWYRQSLGQGPEFLIYFQGTGAADDSGLPNDRFFAVRPEGSVSTLKIQRTERGDSAVYLCASSLLAATPDTQYFGPGTRLTVL.

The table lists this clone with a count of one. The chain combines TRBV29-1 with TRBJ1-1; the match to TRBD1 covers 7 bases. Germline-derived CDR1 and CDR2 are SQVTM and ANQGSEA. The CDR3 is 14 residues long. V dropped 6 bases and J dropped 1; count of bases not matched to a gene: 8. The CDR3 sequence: CSVLTGTANTEAFF. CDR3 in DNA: TGCAGCGTCTTAACCGGGACAGCGAACACTGAAGCTTTCTTT.

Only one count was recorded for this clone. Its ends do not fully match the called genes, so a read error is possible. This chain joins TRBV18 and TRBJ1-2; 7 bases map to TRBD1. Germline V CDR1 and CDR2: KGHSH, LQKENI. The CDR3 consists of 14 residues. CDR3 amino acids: CASSPGQLVYGYIF. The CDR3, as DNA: TGTGCCAGCTCACCGGGACAGTTAGTCTATGGCTACATCTTC.

This CDR3 reads CASSAGTTSYEQYF. DNA of the CDR3: TGTGCCAGCAGCGCCGGGACTACCTCCTACGAGCAGTACTTC. J is TRBJ2-7 and V is TRBV7-8, with 7 positions matching TRBD2. Germline CDR1 SGHVS, CDR2 FQNEAQ. The CDR3 covers 14 residues. V trimming: 5 bases; J trimming: 0 bases; junction bases outside the gene matches: 4.

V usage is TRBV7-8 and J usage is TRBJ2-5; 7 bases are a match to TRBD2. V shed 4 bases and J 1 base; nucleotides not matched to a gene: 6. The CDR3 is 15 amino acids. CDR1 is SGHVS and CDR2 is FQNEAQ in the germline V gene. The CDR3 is CASSSLWGGQETQYF. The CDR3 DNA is TGTGCCAGCAGCTCCCTATGGGGGGGCCAAGAGACCCAGTACTTC.

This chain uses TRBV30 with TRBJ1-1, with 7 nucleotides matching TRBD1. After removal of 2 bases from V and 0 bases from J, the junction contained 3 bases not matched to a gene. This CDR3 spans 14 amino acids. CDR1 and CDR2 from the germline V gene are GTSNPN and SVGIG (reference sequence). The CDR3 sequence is CAWSPDRVNTEAFF. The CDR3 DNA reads TGTGCCTGGAGTCCTGACAGGGTGAACACTGAAGCTTTCTTT. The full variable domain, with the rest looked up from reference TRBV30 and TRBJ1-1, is SQTIHQWPATLVQPVGSPLSLECTVEGTSNPNLYWYRQAAGRGLQLLFYSVGIGQISSEVPQNLSASRPQDRQFILSSKKLLLSDSGFYLCAWSPDRVNTEAFFGQGTRLTVV.

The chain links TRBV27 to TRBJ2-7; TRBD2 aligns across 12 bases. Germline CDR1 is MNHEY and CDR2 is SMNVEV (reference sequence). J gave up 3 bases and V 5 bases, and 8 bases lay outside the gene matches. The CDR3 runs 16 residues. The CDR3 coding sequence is TGTGCCAGCAGTGCTAGCGGGGGGGCTCTATTCTACGAGCAGTACTTC. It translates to CASSASGGALFYEQYF.

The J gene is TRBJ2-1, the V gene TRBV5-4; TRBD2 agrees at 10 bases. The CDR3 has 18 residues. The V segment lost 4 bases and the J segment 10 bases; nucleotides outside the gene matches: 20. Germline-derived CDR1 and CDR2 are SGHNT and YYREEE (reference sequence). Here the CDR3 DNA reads TGTGCCAGCAGCCCCCGGCGAAGCGGGGGGGCGGGGGGTCAGGAGCAGTTCTTC. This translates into CASSPRRSGGAGGQEQFF.

The CDR3 loop reads CASSQRLAGTIYNEQFF. For the CDR3, the DNA is TGCGCCAGCAGCCAGAGACTAGCGGGAACCATTTACAATGAGCAGTTCTTC. V gene TRBV4-3 combines with J gene TRBJ2-1, with 11 bases aligning to TRBD2. Trimming cost V 3 bases and J 4 bases; bases outside gene matches: 8. The germline gives CDR1 LGHNA, CDR2 YSLEER. The CDR3 runs to 17 residues.

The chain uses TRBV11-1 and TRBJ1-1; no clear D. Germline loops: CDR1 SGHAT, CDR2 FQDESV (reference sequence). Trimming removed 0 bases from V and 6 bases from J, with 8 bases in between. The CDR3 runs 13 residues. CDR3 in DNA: TGTGCCAGCAGCTTAGCGACTAACTCTGAAGCTTTCTTT. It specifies CASSLATNSEAFF.

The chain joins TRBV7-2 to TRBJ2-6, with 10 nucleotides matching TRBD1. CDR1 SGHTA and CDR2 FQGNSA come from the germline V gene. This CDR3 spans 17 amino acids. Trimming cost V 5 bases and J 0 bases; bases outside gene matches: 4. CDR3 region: CASSPDRGSSGANVLTF. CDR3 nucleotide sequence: TGTGCCAGCAGCCCGGACAGGGGGAGCTCTGGGGCCAACGTCCTGACTTTC.

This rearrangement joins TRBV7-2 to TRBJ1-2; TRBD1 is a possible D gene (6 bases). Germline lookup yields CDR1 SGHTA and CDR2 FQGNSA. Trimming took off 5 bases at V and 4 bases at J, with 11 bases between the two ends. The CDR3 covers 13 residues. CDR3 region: CASSHEGVYGYTF. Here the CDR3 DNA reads TGTGCCAGCAGCCACGAGGGGGTCTATGGCTACACCTTC.

CDR3 DNA sequence: TGTGCCAGCAGCTTGGGATCAGGTAGTTCTGGAAACACCATATATTTT. This codes for CASSLGSGSSGNTIYF. This chain connects TRBV5-4 to TRBJ1-3; the D is unclear. The CDR3 consists of 16 residues. Germline V gene data show CDR1 as SGHNT and CDR2 as YYREEE (reference sequence). V lost 0 bases to trimming and J lost 1 base, with 11 bases between them.

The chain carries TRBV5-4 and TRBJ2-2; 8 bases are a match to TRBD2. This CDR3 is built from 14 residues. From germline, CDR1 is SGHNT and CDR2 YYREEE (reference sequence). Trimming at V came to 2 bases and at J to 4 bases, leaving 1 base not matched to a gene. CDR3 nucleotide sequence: TGTGCCAGCAGCTTTAGCGGGGCCACCGGGGAGCTGTTTTTT. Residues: CASSFSGATGELFF.

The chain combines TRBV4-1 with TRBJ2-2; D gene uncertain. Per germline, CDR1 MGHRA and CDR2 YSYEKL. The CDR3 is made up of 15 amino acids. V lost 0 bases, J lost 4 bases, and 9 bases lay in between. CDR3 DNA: TGCGCCAGCAGCCAAGAAAGTGGAGTCACCGGGGAGCTGTTTTTT. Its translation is CASSQESGVTGELFF.

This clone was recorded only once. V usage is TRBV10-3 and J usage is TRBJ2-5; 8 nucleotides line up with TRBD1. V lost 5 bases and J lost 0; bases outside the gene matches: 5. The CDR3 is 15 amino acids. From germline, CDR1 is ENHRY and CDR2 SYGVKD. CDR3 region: CAISPGTGHQETQYF. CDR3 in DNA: TGTGCCATCAGTCCCGGGACAGGCCACCAAGAGACCCAGTACTTC.

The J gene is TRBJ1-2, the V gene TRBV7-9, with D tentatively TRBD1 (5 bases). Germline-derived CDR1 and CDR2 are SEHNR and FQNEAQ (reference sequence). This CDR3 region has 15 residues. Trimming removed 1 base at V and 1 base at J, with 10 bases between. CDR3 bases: TGTGCCAGCAGCTTAGGTTCAGGGTATAACTATGGCTACACCTTC. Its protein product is CASSLGSGYNYGYTF.

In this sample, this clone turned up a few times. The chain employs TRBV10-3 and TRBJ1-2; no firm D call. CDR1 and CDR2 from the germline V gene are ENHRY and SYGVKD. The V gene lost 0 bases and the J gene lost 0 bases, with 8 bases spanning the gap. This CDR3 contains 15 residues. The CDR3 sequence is CAISESELANYGYTF. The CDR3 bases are TGTGCCATCAGTGAGTCCGAGTTAGCTAACTATGGCTACACCTTC.

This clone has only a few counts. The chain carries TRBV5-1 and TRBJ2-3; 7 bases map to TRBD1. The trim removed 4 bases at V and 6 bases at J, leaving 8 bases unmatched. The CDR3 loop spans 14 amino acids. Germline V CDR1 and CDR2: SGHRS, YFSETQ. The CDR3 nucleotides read TGCGCCAGCAGCGTACAGACAGGGTCTGATACGCAGTATTTT. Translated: CASSVQTGSDTQYF.